Each of the 13 T cell receptor beta chains below was sequenced from the same sample in a study of T cell changes during pregnancy in multiple sclerosis. Profiling relied on immunoSEQ multiplex PCR, and the TCRdb table lists in-frame clones only, not all of them. The sample yields about 79,000 clones, around nine tenths seen once. This specimen was CD4+ T cells from peripheral blood mononuclear cells, taken in the second trimester of pregnancy. The receptors stem from a female donor with multiple sclerosis, enrolled in a pregnancy study.

The chain joins TRBV5-1 to TRBJ1-1; 9 nucleotides line up with TRBD1. Germline-derived CDR1 and CDR2 are SGHRS and YFSETQ. V gave up 4 bases and J gave up 1 base; unmatched junction bases: 2. CDR3 size: 14 residues. The CDR3 loop reads CASSKDRGNTEAFF. The CDR3, as DNA: TGCGCCAGCAGCAAGGACAGGGGGAACACTGAAGCTTTCTTT.

CDR3 in DNA: TGCGCCAGCAGCCAAGATCCTAGACTAGGTAGCACCGGGGAGCTGTTTTTT. Translation: CASSQDPRLGSTGELFF. This rearrangement joins TRBV4-1 to TRBJ2-2; a possible D gene is TRBD2 (6 bases). Germline-derived CDR1 and CDR2 are MGHRA and YSYEKL. V shed 0 bases and J shed 4 bases, with 15 bases lying between them. The CDR3 is made up of 17 amino acids.

Worth noting for this clone: The DNA is left out, because the CDR3 cannot be placed on it with certainty; the CDR3 is given as TCRdb lists it. The CDR3 here is CASSSSSRDRAFF. The J gene is TRBJ1-1, the V gene TRBV6-5; the table's D gene call, TRBD1, was not cross checked with the DNA. Germline loops: CDR1 MNHEY, CDR2 SVGAGI. The CDR3 is made up of 13 amino acids, end residues included.

The chain recombines TRBV20-1 with TRBJ1-1; the D gene is possibly TRBD1 (5 bases). The CDR3 runs to 11 residues. Trimming shortened V by 3 bases and J by 7 bases, and 9 bases separated the two germline ends. CDR1 is DFQATT, CDR2 SNEGSKA, per germline (reference sequence). The CDR3, as DNA: TGCAGTGCTAGTTACAGGAATGAAGCTTTCTTT. Its protein is CSASYRNEAFF.

The chain couples TRBV19 to TRBJ1-1, with D uncertain. The V gene lost 5 bases and the J gene lost 1 base, with 11 bases spanning the gap. There are 14 residues in the CDR3. CDR1 is LNHDA, CDR2 SQIVND, per germline (reference sequence). CDR3 nucleotide sequence: TGTGCCAGTAGTGCGCCTGGGAGGAACACTGAAGCTTTCTTT. Translation gives CASSAPGRNTEAFF. Using reference TRBV19 and TRBJ1-1 for the parts outside the CDR3, the full variable domain is DGGITQSPKYLFRKEGQNVTLSCEQNLNHDAMYWYRQDPGQGLRLIYYSQIVNDFQKGDIAEGYSVSREKKESFPLTVTSAQKNPTAFYLCASSAPGRNTEAFFGQGTRLTVV.

This clone occurred once. This chain connects TRBV4-1 to TRBJ1-6; D may be TRBD1 (5 bases). Trimming shortened V by 0 bases and J by 6 bases, and 24 bases separated the two germline ends. This CDR3 comprises 20 residues. Germline CDR1 is MGHRA and CDR2 is YSYEKL. CDR3 amino acids: CASSQDRTKGGVLGNSPLHF. CDR3 nucleotides: TGCGCCAGCAGCCAAGACAGAACCAAGGGAGGGGTTTTAGGTAATTCACCCCTCCACTTT.

The chain uses TRBV21-1 and TRBJ2-2; TRBD1 is the table's D call, not checked against the DNA. TRBV21-1 is described as a pseudogene. This CDR3 spans 16 amino acids. In nucleotides, the CDR3 is TGTGCCAGCAGCAAAGAGAAGACAGGGGTGGGCGGGGAGCTGTTTTTT. Translated, it gives CASSKEKTGVGGELFF.

The rearrangement uses TRBV5-1 and TRBJ2-1, with D possibly TRBD2 on 5 matching bases. V was pared by 0 bases and J by 2 bases, with 12 bases between. The CDR3 consists of 16 residues. Germline CDR1 reads SGHRS; CDR2 reads YFSETQ. CDR3 region: CASSLGLASPYNEQFF. The CDR3 DNA is TGCGCCAGCAGCTTGGGGTTAGCGTCTCCCTACAATGAGCAGTTCTTC.

This chain joins TRBV30 and TRBJ1-1; D uncertain. The CDR3 has 13 amino acids. Germline V gene lookup returns CDR1 GTSNPN and CDR2 SVGIG (reference sequence). V was trimmed by 3 bases and J by 3 bases, leaving 11 bases between them. The CDR3 nucleotides are TGTGCCTGGAGGTTCGGGTATGACACTGAAGCTTTCTTT. It is translated as CAWRFGYDTEAFF.

The genes are TRBV11-2 and TRBJ2-5, with 7 bases lining up with TRBD2. This CDR3 comprises 15 residues. Losses at the gene ends were 3 bases for V and 2 bases for J; bases not matched to a gene: 6. Germline V gene sequence: CDR1 SGHAT, CDR2 FQNNGV. CDR3 protein: CASSFGLAAQETQYF. CDR3 bases: TGTGCCAGCAGCTTTGGTCTAGCGGCACAAGAGACCCAGTACTTC.

Remarks on this clone: The sample contains more than one DNA sequence encoding this CDR3. This chain uses TRBV15 with TRBJ2-7, with unresolved D. This CDR3 region has 13 residues. Germline lookup yields CDR1 LNHNV and CDR2 YYDKDF (reference sequence). The V end was cut by 0 bases, the J end by 4 bases, with 7 bases between. CDR3 sequence (DNA): TGTGCCACCAGCAGAGATCGCGGTTACGAGCAGTACTTC. Translation: CATSRDRGYEQYF.

V gene TRBV7-2 combines with J gene TRBJ2-1; 8 bases map to TRBD2. V was clipped by 2 bases and J by 2 bases; unmatched bases: 2. Germline V gene data show CDR1 as SGHTA and CDR2 as FQGNSA. This CDR3 contains 15 residues. CDR3 sequence: CASSLPGGAYNEQFF. CDR3 DNA: TGTGCCAGCAGCTTACCGGGGGGGGCCTACAATGAGCAGTTCTTC.

The V and J genes are TRBV5-1 and TRBJ2-1; 14 nucleotides match TRBD2. Trimming at V came to 0 bases and at J to 0 bases, leaving 2 bases not matched to a gene. CDR1 and CDR2 (germline): SGHRS, YFSETQ. The CDR3 runs 18 residues. This CDR3 is CASSLGTSGRISYNEQFF. The CDR3 DNA reads TGCGCCAGCAGCTTGGGGACTAGCGGGAGGATCTCCTACAATGAGCAGTTCTTC.